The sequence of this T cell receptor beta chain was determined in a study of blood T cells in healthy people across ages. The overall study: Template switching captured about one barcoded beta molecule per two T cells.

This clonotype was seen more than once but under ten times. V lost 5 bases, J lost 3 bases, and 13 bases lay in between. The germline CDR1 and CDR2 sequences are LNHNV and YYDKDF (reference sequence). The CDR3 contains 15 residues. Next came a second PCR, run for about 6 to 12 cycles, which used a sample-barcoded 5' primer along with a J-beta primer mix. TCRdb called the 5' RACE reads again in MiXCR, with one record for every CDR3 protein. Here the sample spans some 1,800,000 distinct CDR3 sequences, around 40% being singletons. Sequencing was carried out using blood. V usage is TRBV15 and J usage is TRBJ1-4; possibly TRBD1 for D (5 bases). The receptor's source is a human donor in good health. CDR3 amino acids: CATSSQGGSNEKLFF. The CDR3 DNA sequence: TGTGCCACCAGCTCCCAGGGAGGGTCTAATGAAAAACTGTTTTTT. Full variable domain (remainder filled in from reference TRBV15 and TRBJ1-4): DAMVIQNPRYQVTQFGKPVTLSCSQTLNHNVMYWYQQKSSQAPKLLFHYYDKDFNNEADTPDNFQSRRPNTSFCFLDIRSPGLGDTAMYLCATSSQGGSNEKLFFGSGTQLSVL.